This TCR beta chain was observed in a study of T cell changes during pregnancy in multiple sclerosis. Profiled with immunoSEQ multiplex PCR; TCRdb holds only in-frame clones, not every one. The table shows approximately 38,000 clones, with around 94% occurring only once. Germline V gene sequence: CDR1 MNHNY, CDR2 SVGAGI (reference sequence). The V end was cut by 3 bases, the J end by 1 base, with 10 bases between. The CDR3 runs to 16 residues. The TCR originated in a female donor with multiple sclerosis, enrolled in a pregnancy study. This sequence joins TRBV6-6 and TRBJ1-6; TRBD1 is a possible D gene (5 bases). Here the sequenced sample was peripheral blood, taken in the third trimester of pregnancy. CDR3 in DNA: TGTGCCAGCAGTTATATCGGGGGGTCCTATAATTCACCCCTCCACTTT. It specifies CASSYIGGSYNSPLHF.